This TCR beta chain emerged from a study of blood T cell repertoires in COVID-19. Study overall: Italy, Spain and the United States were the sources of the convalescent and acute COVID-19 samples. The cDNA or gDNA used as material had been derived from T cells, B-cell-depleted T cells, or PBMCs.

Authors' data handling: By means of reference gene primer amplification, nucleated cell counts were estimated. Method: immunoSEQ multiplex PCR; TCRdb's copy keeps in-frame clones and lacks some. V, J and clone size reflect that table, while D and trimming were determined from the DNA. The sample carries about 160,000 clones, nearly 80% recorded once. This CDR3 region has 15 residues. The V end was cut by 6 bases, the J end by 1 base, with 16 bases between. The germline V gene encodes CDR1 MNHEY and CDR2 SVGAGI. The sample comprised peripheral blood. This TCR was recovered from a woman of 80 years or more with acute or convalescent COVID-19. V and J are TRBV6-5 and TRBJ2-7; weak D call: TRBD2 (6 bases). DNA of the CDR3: TGTGCCAGCAGATCCTTGGGACTGCTATCCTACGAGCAGTACTTC. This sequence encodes CASRSLGLLSYEQYF.